There are a few counts of the clone carrying this T cell receptor beta chain. As yet, its antigen is unknown. This sample stems from a study of cytomegalovirus exposure and HLA in healthy donors. Broader study findings: Reportedly, diagnosis of cytomegalovirus status by the classifier showed high specificity and sensitivity.

This CDR3 region has 15 residues. Looked up from germline, CDR1 is SEHNR and CDR2 is FQNEAQ (reference sequence). Deletions cut 4 bases from V and 6 bases from J, with 15 bases between. Vbeta (60) and Jbeta (13) primers were used in the PCR. Assay: immunoSEQ multiplex PCR; the TCRdb copy retains only in-frame clones and omits some. This table holds about 90,000 clones, about three quarters found once. The chain links TRBV7-9 to TRBJ1-4, with D perhaps TRBD1 (6 bases). The receptor was isolated from a woman in her 40s in good health and CMV-seropositive. Sequencing was performed on PBMCs. CDR3 sequence: CASSSDRLPDEKLFF. CDR3 in DNA: TGTGCCAGCAGCTCCGACAGGTTGCCGGATGAAAAACTGTTTTTT.